These 28 T cell receptor beta chains were sequenced from one sample in a study of blood T cells in healthy people across ages. It was with a sample-barcoded 5' primer and a J-beta primer mix that a second PCR of about 6 to 12 cycles was run. TCRdb reprocessed the 5' RACE reads via MiXCR and lists one record per CDR3 protein. The sample has 1.5 million to 2 million distinct CDR3 sequences, more than 35% seen once. Source material: blood. These receptors were obtained from a human donor in good health.

This chain links TRBV20-1 with TRBJ2-5; D possibly corresponds to TRBD1 (7 bases). Per the germline V gene, CDR1 is DFQATT and CDR2 is SNEGSKA (reference sequence). Trimming pared 0 bases from V and 5 bases from J, leaving 19 bases between. The length of the CDR3 is 16 residues. The CDR3 reads CSARDLGGGLRETQYF. DNA for the CDR3: TGCAGTGCTAGAGATCTAGGAGGGGGCTTAAGGGAGACCCAGTACTTC.

The chain recombines TRBV12-3 or TRBV12-4 with TRBJ2-3, with a possible D match to TRBD2 (6 bases). This CDR3 region has 15 residues. V was trimmed by 6 bases and J by 4 bases, leaving 17 bases between them. The CDR3 here is CASRIGGLSSDTQYF. The DNA of the CDR3 is TGTGCCAGCAGGATCGGAGGACTATCTTCAGATACGCAGTATTTT.

The CDR3 coding sequence is TGTGCCAGCCGAGGGGGTCACAGACAGCCCCAGCATTTT. Translated: CASRGGHRQPQHF. The J gene is TRBJ1-5, the V gene TRBV28, with TRBD1 as a possible D gene (6 bases). The CDR3 is 13 residues long. With 8 bases removed from V and 7 bases from J, the gap between germline ends came to 15 bases. Germline V gene sequence: CDR1 MDHEN, CDR2 SYDVKM. Based on the CDR3 plus reference TRBV28 and TRBJ1-5, the full variable domain is DVKVTQSSRYLVKRTGEKVFLECVQDMDHENMFWYRQDPGLGLRLIYFSYDVKMKEKGDIPEGYSVSREKKERFSLILESASTNQTSMYLCASRGGHRQPQHFGDGTRLSIL.

The V call is TRBV20-1, the J call TRBJ1-1; a possible D gene is TRBD1 (5 bases). The V gene lost 3 bases and the J gene lost 4 bases, with 15 bases spanning the gap. CDR3 length: 14 amino acids. Germline loops: CDR1 DFQATT, CDR2 SNEGSKA (reference sequence). The CDR3 region is CSASGGRGGTEAFF. In DNA form, the CDR3 reads TGCAGTGCTAGTGGGGGAAGGGGTGGCACTGAAGCTTTCTTT.

This clonotype was detected only a few times. This sequence joins TRBV6-2 or TRBV6-3 and TRBJ1-2; possibly TRBD1 for D (5 bases). Per germline, CDR1 MNHEY and CDR2 SVGEGT. The CDR3 runs to 15 residues. Trimming stripped 7 bases from V and 8 bases from J, with 23 bases between. The CDR3 nucleotides read TGTGCCAGCACCGATTCAGGTGGACACCAAGGAGGCTACACCTTC. Amino acid sequence: CASTDSGGHQGGYTF.

The rearrangement uses TRBV6-6 and TRBJ2-3; tentatively, D is TRBD1 or TRBD2 (5 bases each). CDR1 and CDR2 (germline): MNHNY, SVGAGI (reference sequence). The CDR3 has 14 residues. The V end was cut by 6 bases, the J end by 3 bases, with 13 bases between. The CDR3 DNA follows: TGTGCCAGCAGCCGCATTTGGGGGACAGATACGCAGTATTTT. This codes for CASSRIWGTDTQYF.

This chain joins TRBV29-1 and TRBJ2-3; TRBD1 agrees at 8 bases. The J segment lost 3 bases and the V segment lost 8 bases, leaving 13 bases of the junction unmatched. This CDR3 contains 15 residues. Germline V gene lookup returns CDR1 SQVTM and CDR2 ANQGSEA. CDR3 loop: CSSEGGDRGTDTQYF. CDR3 nucleotides: TGCAGCTCCGAAGGCGGAGACAGGGGAACAGATACGCAGTATTTT.

This chain joins TRBV6-2 or TRBV6-3 and TRBJ1-1, with no clear D. The V end lost 6 bases, the J end lost 1 base, and 6 bases lay between the germline ends. From germline, CDR1 is MNHEY and CDR2 SVGEGT. The length of the CDR3 is 12 residues. CDR3 nucleotides: TGTGCCAGCAGGAAGGGGAACACTGAAGCTTTCTTT. Translating gives CASRKGNTEAFF.

This clonotype was recorded a few times. V is TRBV4-3 and J is TRBJ2-7; TRBD1 matches 7 bases. The J call is in doubt because the DNA end fits TRBJ2-5 better. This CDR3 region has 13 residues. Germline-derived CDR1 and CDR2 are LGHNA and YSLEER. CDR3 in amino acids: CASSRGTVETQYF. The DNA of the CDR3 is TGCGCCAGCAGCCGGGGGACAGTGGAGACCCAGTACTTC.

This chain joins TRBV20-1 and TRBJ2-2, with D uncertain. Germline V lookup: CDR1 DFQATT, CDR2 SNEGSKA (reference sequence). This CDR3 has 16 amino acids. V was clipped by 0 bases and J by 0 bases, with 11 bases between them. The CDR3 DNA reads TGCAGTGCTAGAGATCTGTTCAGCCCGAACACCGGGGAGCTGTTTTTT. Translating gives CSARDLFSPNTGELFF.

In its sample, this clonotype was seen a few times. The genes are TRBV6-1 and TRBJ2-1; 10 bases line up with TRBD1. Germline V gene lookup returns CDR1 MNHNS and CDR2 SASEGT. V dropped 5 bases and J dropped 0; count of bases not matched to a gene: 25. The CDR3 contains 23 residues. CDR3 loop: CASSQTPPVPGQGRVHSYNEQFF. CDR3 bases: TGTGCCAGCAGTCAAACACCTCCCGTTCCGGGACAGGGGAGGGTTCACTCCTACAATGAGCAGTTCTTC.

This clonotype was found a few times. The J gene is TRBJ2-3, the V gene TRBV6-5, with unresolved D. V dropped 4 bases and J dropped 0 bases, with 11 bases sitting between them. The CDR3 has 15 residues. Germline CDR1 and CDR2: MNHEY and SVGAGI. CDR3 sequence reads: CASSFRLSSTDTQYF. CDR3 nucleotide sequence: TGTGCCAGCAGTTTTAGATTGTCTAGCACAGATACGCAGTATTTT.

The chain couples TRBV6-5 to TRBJ2-2; D gene uncertain. V lost 7 bases to trimming and J lost 0 bases, with 12 bases between them. The CDR3 length is 15 residues. Germline CDR1 is MNHEY and CDR2 is SVGAGI. The CDR3 bases are TGTGCCAGCACCGCGGCTGCTACGAACACCGGGGAGCTGTTTTTT. This sequence encodes CASTAAATNTGELFF.

The rearrangement joins TRBV6-1 to TRBJ2-1; 9 positions agree with TRBD2. The germline gives CDR1 MNHNS, CDR2 SASEGT. CDR3 length: 15 amino acids. Germline trimming cut 8 bases from V and 4 bases from J; bases unmatched to any gene: 9. The CDR3 is CASGGPSGIYNEQFF. The CDR3, as DNA: TGTGCCAGCGGTGGGCCTAGCGGGATTTACAATGAGCAGTTCTTC.

The genes are TRBV20-1 and TRBJ2-2, with D possibly matching TRBD1 (6 bases). The CDR3 is 15 residues long. Germline V CDR1 and CDR2: DFQATT, SNEGSKA (reference sequence). The ends were cut back, 0 bases at V and 10 bases at J, with 18 bases in the middle. CDR3 in DNA: TGCAGTGCTAGAGATGAGATGGCAGGGGCTGAGGAGCTGTTTTTT. As protein: CSARDEMAGAEELFF.

The V and J genes are TRBV7-8 and TRBJ2-7; D call uncertain. The germline V gene has CDR1 SGHVS and CDR2 FQNEAQ. The CDR3 contains 14 residues. Trimming removed 1 base at V and 3 bases at J, with 10 bases between. The CDR3 sequence: CASSLGQPHYEQYF. The CDR3 DNA follows: TGTGCCAGCAGCTTAGGCCAACCCCACTACGAGCAGTACTTC.

This clonotype was detected only a few times. The gene calls are TRBV25-1 and TRBJ1-5; D is unclear. Per the germline V gene, CDR1 is MGHDK and CDR2 is SYGVNS. CDR3 length equals 14 residues. Between the trimmed V and J ends, which lost 1 base and 4 bases, there was a span of 8 bases. The chain's CDR3 is CASSESGENQPQHF. The DNA of the CDR3 is TGTGCCAGCAGTGAATCTGGGGAAAATCAGCCCCAGCATTTT.

In regard to this clonotype: A junction boundary mismatches the germline segment, possibly from a read error. The V call is TRBV12-3 or TRBV12-4, the J call TRBJ2-1; possibly TRBD1 for D (6 bases). The CDR3 sequence is 15 residues long. Here the CDR3 reads CASSIRGHSINGQFF. CDR3 DNA sequence: TGTGCCAGCAGTATTAGGGGACACAGCATCAATGGGCAGTTCTTC.

On this clonotype: An end of the junction does not agree with germline; a read error may underlie this. The chain joins TRBV18 to TRBJ2-1, with D uncertain. The CDR3 loop spans 15 amino acids. Germline V gives CDR1 KGHSH, CDR2 LQKENI. CDR3 region: CASSPRRSSYNERFF. The CDR3 DNA reads TGTGCCAGCTCACCACGGCGCAGCTCCTACAATGAGCGGTTCTTC.

Only a few counts were recorded for this clonotype. The chain links TRBV5-6 to TRBJ2-5, with D perhaps being TRBD1 or TRBD2 (5 bases each). This CDR3 is 12 amino acids long. The V gene's germline CDR1 is SGHDT and CDR2 YYEEEE. The V gene lost 7 bases and the J gene lost 4 bases, with 11 bases spanning the gap. The CDR3 here is CASLREPETQYF. CDR3 in DNA: TGTGCCAGCCTCAGGGAGCCAGAGACCCAGTACTTC.

The chain links TRBV6-2 or TRBV6-3 to TRBJ1-5; TRBD1 agrees at 9 bases. The germline CDR1 and CDR2 sequences are MNHEY and SVGEGT. The ends lost 10 bases at V and 6 bases at J; junction bases unmatched: 13. The CDR3 is 15 amino acids. CDR3 residues: CANRLNRDRAQPQHF. CDR3 sequence (DNA): TGTGCCAACAGACTGAACCGGGACAGGGCTCAGCCCCAGCATTTT.

This clonotype appeared a few times. The CDR3 DNA sequence: TGTGCCAGCACCTTCGGGGACACCCCTAACGAGCAGTACTTC. Translation: CASTFGDTPNEQYF. The rearrangement links TRBV7-9 to TRBJ2-7; TRBD1 is a possible D gene (6 bases). Germline V gene sequence: CDR1 SEHNR, CDR2 FQNEAQ (reference sequence). CDR3 size: 14 residues. The ends were cut back, 7 bases at V and 5 bases at J, with 18 bases in the middle.

This chain uses TRBV4-3 with TRBJ1-1, with D unclear. Germline assignment: CDR1 LGHNA and CDR2 YSLEER. There are 16 residues in the CDR3. Trimming removed 0 bases at V and 2 bases at J, with 13 bases between. The CDR3 protein is CASSQDLGQTNTEAFF. In DNA form, the CDR3 reads TGCGCCAGCAGCCAAGATCTAGGGCAGACAAACACTGAAGCTTTCTTT.

This clonotype turned up a few times. This chain connects TRBV6-6 to TRBJ2-1; tentative D call: TRBD1 (5 bases). The CDR3 spans 14 residues. Deletions cut 2 bases from V and 3 bases from J, with 8 bases between. Germline CDR1 reads MNHNY; CDR2 reads SVGAGI (reference sequence). The CDR3 nucleotides read TGTGCCAGCAGTTACGAAGACAGCTACAATGAGCAGTTCTTC. Translation: CASSYEDSYNEQFF.

V is TRBV11-1 and J is TRBJ2-7; D is uncertain. The CDR3 spans 14 residues. The V end was cut by 5 bases, the J end by 1 base, with 12 bases between. Germline V CDR1 and CDR2: SGHAT, FQDESV (reference sequence). CDR3 sequence (DNA): TGTGCCAGCAGCCGACACGGATCTTCCTACGAGCAGTACTTC. The encoded protein is CASSRHGSSYEQYF.

V and J are TRBV6-2 or TRBV6-3 and TRBJ1-2; D not resolved. Trimming removed 5 bases from V and 2 bases from J, with 15 bases in between. Germline values: CDR1 MNHEY, CDR2 SVGEGT. The CDR3 consists of 15 residues. The DNA of the CDR3 is TGTGCCAGCAGTCATTATCCCAGCGAAAACTATGGCTACACCTTC. Protein sequence: CASSHYPSENYGYTF.

As regards this clonotype: Germline and junction disagree at one end, which may indicate a read error. V and J are TRBV4-2 and TRBJ2-5, with D perhaps matching TRBD2 (5 bases). The CDR3 spans 17 residues. Germline lookup yields CDR1 LGHNA and CDR2 YNFKEQ. CDR3 nucleotides: TGTGCCAGCAACCAAGATCTGTCGCAAGGACTCCAAGAGACCCAGTACTTC. This encodes CASNQDLSQGLQETQYF.

This clonotype was seen a handful of times. This chain joins TRBV4-1 and TRBJ2-7; no clear D gene. Trimming stripped 4 bases from V and 2 bases from J, with 15 bases between. From germline, CDR1 is MGHRA and CDR2 YSYEKL. The CDR3 covers 15 residues. Here the CDR3 DNA reads TGCGCCAGCAGCCCGACCGGAACACATACCTACGAGCAGTACTTC. Its protein product is CASSPTGTHTYEQYF.